Presented here are 27 T cell receptor beta chains from one specimen sequenced in a study of T cell responses to AZD1222 COVID-19 vaccine. The table came from immunoSEQ multiplex PCR; TCRdb's copy has only in-frame clones and leaves some out. This table holds about 110,000 clones, approximately 90% found once. Here the sequenced sample was peripheral blood, taken on day 0 of AZD1222 vaccination. These receptors all come from an adult in good health.

Only one count was recorded for this clone. The V gene is TRBV5-1, the J gene TRBJ1-1, with 7 bases fitting TRBD1. Per germline, CDR1 SGHRS and CDR2 YFSETQ. The CDR3 totals 14 residues. Trimming at V came to 4 bases and at J to 1 base, leaving 4 bases not matched to a gene. The CDR3 region has the DNA TGCGCCAGCAGCCTCACAGGGGCGAACACTGAAGCTTTCTTT. Translating it yields CASSLTGANTEAFF.

This sequence joins TRBV7-2 and TRBJ1-3; TRBD1 is a possible D gene (5 bases). The V gene lost 0 bases and the J gene lost 3 bases, with 12 bases spanning the gap. This CDR3 region has 16 residues. Germline V gene lookup returns CDR1 SGHTA and CDR2 FQGNSA. The CDR3 nucleotides are TGTGCCAGCAGCTTAGCGTTTGGGGGGGGTGGAAACACCATATATTTT. Its translation is CASSLAFGGGGNTIYF.

CDR3 region: CASRQTGWGQPQHF. DNA for the CDR3: TGTGCCAGCAGGCAAACAGGGTGGGGTCAGCCCCAGCATTTT. V gene TRBV6-5 combines with J gene TRBJ1-5, with D perhaps TRBD1 (6 bases). The germline V gene encodes CDR1 MNHEY and CDR2 SVGAGI. The CDR3 runs 14 residues. V was pared by 6 bases and J by 6 bases, with 15 bases between.

This clone was picked up one time. The chain employs TRBV7-2 and TRBJ2-2; D tentatively fits TRBD1 or TRBD2 (5 bases each). Per germline, CDR1 SGHTA and CDR2 FQGNSA. With 5 bases removed from V and 4 bases from J, the gap between germline ends came to 14 bases. The CDR3 contains 15 residues. The chain's CDR3 is CASSTRRGATGELFF. The CDR3 DNA follows: TGTGCCAGCAGCACTCGGAGAGGGGCCACCGGGGAGCTGTTTTTT.

V is TRBV9 and J is TRBJ2-5, with a possible D match to TRBD2 (7 bases). The CDR3 contains 14 residues. From germline, CDR1 is SGDLS and CDR2 YYNGEE. The V end lost 2 bases, the J end lost 1 base, and 9 bases lay between the germline ends. The CDR3 bases are TGTGCCAGCAGCGTGGGGGGGCCCCAAGAGACCCAGTACTTC. This sequence encodes CASSVGGPQETQYF.

The genes are TRBV29-1 and TRBJ1-1, with 7 nucleotides matching TRBD1. The J segment lost 4 bases and the V segment lost 1 base, leaving 6 bases of the junction unmatched. The germline V gene encodes CDR1 SQVTM and CDR2 ANQGSEA. The CDR3 length is 14 residues. CDR3 nucleotide sequence: TGCAGCGTTGAAGTGAGGGGGCTCCTCACTGAAGCTTTCTTT. It codes for CSVEVRGLLTEAFF.

V usage is TRBV27 and J usage is TRBJ2-5; no firm D call. Germline lookup yields CDR1 MNHEY and CDR2 SMNVEV (reference sequence). The CDR3 has 14 residues. V was shortened by 3 bases and J by 1 base, with 9 bases between the two germline ends. This CDR3 is CASSFVPGQETQYF. In DNA form, the CDR3 reads TGTGCCAGCAGTTTCGTCCCAGGCCAAGAGACCCAGTACTTC.

The chain employs TRBV7-9 and TRBJ2-7, with D perhaps matching TRBD2 (5 bases). Trimming pared 1 base from V and 5 bases from J, leaving 12 bases between. CDR3 length equals 14 residues. CDR1 and CDR2 (germline): SEHNR, FQNEAQ (reference sequence). The CDR3 coding sequence is TGTGCCAGCAGCTTAGTAGGCGGGTCCAACGAGCAGTACTTC. This encodes CASSLVGGSNEQYF. The entire variable domain, with the rest obtained from reference TRBV7-9 and TRBJ2-7, is as follows: DTGVSQNPRHKITKRGQNVTFRCDPISEHNRLYWYRQTLGQGPEFLTYFQNEAQLEKSRLLSDRFSAERPKGSFSTLEIQRTEQGDSAMYLCASSLVGGSNEQYFGPGTRLTVT.

In its sample, this clone was seen a few times. The V gene is TRBV10-3, the J gene TRBJ1-3; 7 bases fit TRBD1. The CDR3 consists of 15 residues. Trimming took 4 bases from V and 4 from J; bases not matched to a gene: 7. The germline gives CDR1 ENHRY, CDR2 SYGVKD. CDR3 sequence (DNA): TGTGCCATCAGTGGCACCGGGACAGTAGGAAACACCATATATTTT. Amino acid sequence: CAISGTGTVGNTIYF.

This clone was seen only once. The chain is built from TRBV3-1 (or the pseudogene TRBV3-2) and TRBJ1-2; D is uncertain. Germline assignment: CDR1 LGHDT and CDR2 YNNKEL (reference sequence). The CDR3 contains 13 residues. The V gene lost 6 bases and the J gene lost 3 bases, with 11 bases spanning the gap. DNA of the CDR3: TGTGCCAGCAGTCCCGCGCTGGACTATGGCTACACCTTC. Amino acid sequence: CASSPALDYGYTF.

V is TRBV11-2 and J is TRBJ2-7; 7 nucleotides match TRBD2. The CDR3 covers 15 residues. With 6 bases clipped from V and 3 bases from J, the junction kept 11 bases outside the gene matches. The germline V gene has CDR1 SGHAT and CDR2 FQNNGV. The DNA of the CDR3 is TGTGCCAGCAGACATAGAAGGGAGGGGCGCTACGAGCAGTACTTC. It specifies CASRHRREGRYEQYF.

In its sample, this clone was seen many times. J is TRBJ1-1 and V is TRBV7-9; TRBD1 aligns across 7 bases. The CDR3 length is 15 residues. The germline V gene encodes CDR1 SEHNR and CDR2 FQNEAQ (reference sequence). V lost 4 bases and J lost 10; bases outside the gene matches: 15. The CDR3 region is CASSSSRGVPVGAFF. The DNA for the CDR3 is TGTGCCAGCAGCTCCTCCAGGGGGGTCCCTGTCGGAGCTTTCTTT.

The table lists this clone with a count of one. The chain uses TRBV18 and TRBJ1-4; maybe TRBD1 (5 bases). Germline CDR1 is KGHSH and CDR2 is LQKENI. The V end was cut by 0 bases, the J end by 7 bases, with 12 bases between. There are 15 residues in the CDR3. CDR3 sequence reads: CASSPPGGDGEKLFF. CDR3 nucleotide sequence: TGTGCCAGCTCACCACCGGGAGGGGATGGTGAAAAACTGTTTTTT.

The chain uses TRBV5-4 and TRBJ1-2, with 10 nucleotides matching TRBD1. This CDR3 has 14 amino acids. The germline V gene encodes CDR1 SGHNT and CDR2 YYREEE (reference sequence). V lost 4 bases, J lost 7 bases, and 7 bases stayed unmatched. The CDR3 sequence: CASSLPGTGVGYTF. The CDR3 region has the DNA TGTGCCAGCAGCCTGCCAGGGACAGGGGTTGGCTACACCTTC.

The chain has TRBV18 and TRBJ1-2, with D perhaps TRBD1 (6 bases). The CDR3 covers 13 residues. Germline values: CDR1 KGHSH, CDR2 LQKENI. Deletions cut 4 bases from V and 7 bases from J, with 13 bases between. The CDR3 coding sequence is TGTGCCAGCTCACAAGAGGGGACAACTGGCTACACCTTC. This sequence encodes CASSQEGTTGYTF. Using reference TRBV18 and TRBJ1-2 for the parts outside the CDR3, the full variable domain is NAGVMQNPRHLVRRRGQEARLRCSPMKGHSHVYWYRQLPEEGLKFMVYLQKENIIDESGMPKERFSAEFPKEGPSILRIQQVVRGDSAAYFCASSQEGTTGYTFGSGTRLTVV.

V is TRBV28 and J is TRBJ1-5; maybe TRBD1 (5 bases). Germline V gives CDR1 MDHEN, CDR2 SYDVKM. Trimming stripped 5 bases from V and 7 bases from J, with 9 bases between. CDR3 length equals 12 residues. The CDR3 reads CASSARDQPQHF. The CDR3 DNA follows: TGTGCCAGCAGTGCCAGGGACCAGCCCCAGCATTTT.

The chain combines TRBV6-2 or TRBV6-3 with TRBJ2-7; 7 positions match TRBD2. The V gene's germline CDR1 is MNHEY and CDR2 SVGEGT. The trim removed 2 bases at V and 4 bases at J, leaving 5 bases unmatched. The CDR3 loop spans 14 amino acids. CDR3 protein: CASSYVLAEYEQYF. DNA of the CDR3: TGTGCCAGCAGTTACGTGCTAGCGGAATACGAGCAGTACTTC.

The genes are TRBV28 and TRBJ1-4, with TRBD1 matching 10 bases. This CDR3 comprises 14 residues. Trimming took 5 bases from V and 8 from J; bases not matched to a gene: 5. Per the germline V gene, CDR1 is MDHEN and CDR2 is SYDVKM. The CDR3 DNA follows: TGTGCCAGCAGTCTTGGGACAGGGGAAGAAAAACTGTTTTTT. Amino acid sequence: CASSLGTGEEKLFF. The full variable domain, its missing parts supplied by reference TRBV28 and TRBJ1-4, is DVKVTQSSRYLVKRTGEKVFLECVQDMDHENMFWYRQDPGLGLRLIYFSYDVKMKEKGDIPEGYSVSREKKERFSLILESASTNQTSMYLCASSLGTGEEKLFFGSGTQLSVL.

In its sample, this clone was seen once. The chain joins TRBV28 to TRBJ2-3; D gene unclear. The CDR3 loop spans 14 amino acids. V was trimmed by 3 bases and J by 1 base, leaving 8 bases between them. Germline-derived CDR1 and CDR2 are MDHEN and SYDVKM. The DNA of the CDR3 is TGTGCCAGCAGTTTCGCAGACGGCACAGATACGCAGTATTTT. Its protein product is CASSFADGTDTQYF.

This clone has just one count. V usage is TRBV12-3 or TRBV12-4 and J usage is TRBJ1-2, with a tentative D call TRBD1 (5 bases). This CDR3 comprises 13 residues. V lost 4 bases, J lost 8 bases, and 14 bases lay in between. The CDR3 loop reads CASSSGERDGYTF. DNA of the CDR3: TGTGCCAGCAGTTCGGGGGAGAGGGACGGCTACACCTTC.

The chain uses TRBV2 and TRBJ2-3; no reliable D call. This CDR3 contains 16 residues. Trimming took 1 base from V and 5 from J, leaving 16 bases between them. Germline CDR1 is SNHLY and CDR2 is FYNNEI. The CDR3 is CASSEDSTSTGDTQYF. The CDR3 DNA reads TGTGCCAGCAGTGAAGATAGCACCTCAACGGGAGATACGCAGTATTTT.

The V and J genes are TRBV10-3 and TRBJ1-6; D gene unclear. Trimming pared 3 bases from V and 6 bases from J, leaving 6 bases between. Germline CDR1 and CDR2: ENHRY and SYGVKD. The CDR3 is 13 residues long. In nucleotides, the CDR3 is TGTGCCATCAGTGATGAGTCTAATTCACCCCTCCACTTT. Translated: CAISDESNSPLHF.

The chain is built from TRBV30 and TRBJ2-7; the match to TRBD1 covers 7 bases. There are 14 residues in the CDR3. Germline V gives CDR1 GTSNPN, CDR2 SVGIG (reference sequence). V lost 3 bases and J lost 5; bases outside the gene matches: 10. The CDR3 loop reads CAWSRDSPVDEQYF. The CDR3 DNA follows: TGTGCCTGGAGCAGGGACAGCCCTGTGGACGAGCAGTACTTC.

CDR3 nucleotides: TGCAGTGCTAGTTGGCTAGCCGCACCATCTCAAGAGACCCAGTACTTC. This encodes CSASWLAAPSQETQYF. The V call is TRBV20-1, the J call TRBJ2-5, with D perhaps TRBD2 (5 bases). Per the germline V gene, CDR1 is DFQATT and CDR2 is SNEGSKA (reference sequence). V was shortened by 3 bases and J by 2 bases, with 19 bases between the two germline ends. This CDR3 is built from 16 residues.

The chain couples TRBV30 to TRBJ2-1; D may be TRBD1 or TRBD2 (5 bases each). CDR1 GTSNPN and CDR2 SVGIG come from the germline V gene (reference sequence). Between the trimmed V and J ends, which lost 0 bases and 9 bases, there was a span of 18 bases. The CDR3 is 15 amino acids. The CDR3, as DNA: TGTGCCTGGAGTGTGGGCACACTGAGGGACCTTGAGCAGTTCTTC. This sequence encodes CAWSVGTLRDLEQFF. Complete variable domain (other parts from reference TRBV30 and TRBJ2-1): SQTIHQWPATLVQPVGSPLSLECTVEGTSNPNLYWYRQAAGRGLQLLFYSVGIGQISSEVPQNLSASRPQDRQFILSSKKLLLSDSGFYLCAWSVGTLRDLEQFFGPGTRLTVL.

V is TRBV6-5 and J is TRBJ2-3; 13 bases match TRBD2. The trim removed 5 bases at V and 11 bases at J, leaving 7 bases unmatched. Per the germline V gene, CDR1 is MNHEY and CDR2 is SVGAGI. The CDR3 has 14 amino acids. The CDR3: CASSPTGLAGRQYF. CDR3 DNA: TGTGCCAGCAGTCCCACGGGACTAGCGGGGAGGCAGTATTTT.

Of note for this clone: At one of its ends the junction is not consistent with the germline gene, which may arise from a read error. CDR3 nucleotides: TGTGCCAGCACCTTGGGACTAGCGGGGGGGAATGGTGAGCAGTTCTTC. Amino acids: CASTLGLAGGNGEQFF. The V call is TRBV5-4, the J call TRBJ2-1; 16 bases match TRBD2. The CDR3 has 16 residues. Germline CDR1 SGHNT, CDR2 YYREEE (reference sequence).